This T cell receptor beta chain was documented in a study of post-analysis software for immune sequencing data (dated by TCRdb to between 2014 and 2016). Background for the entire study: Relapsing-remitting, secondary progressive and progressive-relapsing multiple sclerosis were recorded as disease courses, and subtype annotation was lacking for some patients. The patient repertoires were compared against approximately ten previously published healthy control repertoires obtained from donors aged 6 to 25 years. A subset of samples was prepared in parallel using single-end sample barcoding, then pooled and co-amplified after Illumina adapter ligation.

The CDR3 runs 15 amino acids, cysteine and phenylalanine included. The only DNA kept is the CDR3, 45 bases in frame from the first base. V is clipped by 2 bases and J by 9 bases, and the sequence between their germline boundaries is 17 bases long. The investigation overall reported the following: Direct clustering with F measure showed strong co-clustering of samples prepared in the same batch, prompting a batch-effect correction. Significantly higher frequencies in patients than in controls were found for about 5 TRBV segments, including TRBV5-6, TRBV5-1 and TRBV20-1. The multiple sclerosis patient group was slightly younger than the control group. Normalized Chao1 diversity was significantly lower in multiple sclerosis patients than controls, suggesting substantial peripheral T-cell clonal expansion.

TCR beta repertoires were profiled from peripheral blood of approximately 13 young patients with multiple sclerosis to demonstrate the VDJtools post-analysis software. The multiple sclerosis patients were children and adolescents ranging in age from roughly 6 to 16 years. Notes on this clonotype: The antigen it binds to is not known. Base qualities are not recorded, but no much larger clone differs from it by a single base.

Libraries came from PCR. Reads for this sample came from an Illumina HiSeq 2500. To reduce PCR and sequencing biases, unique molecular identifiers were built into the TCR beta cDNA libraries. Per 1 to 10 million input T cells, 500,000 or so cDNA molecules were obtained, such that each molecule approximated one T cell. The patient libraries were prepared and sequenced using the same protocol as the earlier healthy control dataset. Within a given batch, samples were prepared together, multiplexed and sequenced on the same HiSeq lane. The authors' analysis ran thus. Raw barcoded reads were processed with MIGEC, and single-read molecular identifier groups were discarded before consensus assembly and CDR3 extraction. Clonotype tables were post-analysed with VDJtools, and diversity was normalized by down-sampling all datasets to the smallest sample size. Repertoire overlap clustering matched CDR3 amino acid but not nucleotide sequences to correct batch-related cross-sample contamination. Starting from the raw public reads, TCRdb applied fastp trimming at Q25, assembled clones with MiXCR and retained in-frame beta chains. Under each unique CDR3 protein, matching rows form one entry showing the most common genes and DNA. The V and J calls and clone size come from TCRdb's table, not from the authors' own analysis. In this sample the table shows 650,000 to 850,000 distinct CDR3 sequences, roughly 46% of which occur a single time. The ten biggest clones cover 4.9% of the sample.

This TCR was recovered from a girl between 10 and 17 years old with multiple sclerosis. The chain links TRBV12-3 or TRBV12-4 with TRBJ2-1; a tentative D match to TRBD2 spans 5 bases. The sample was blood. The CDR3 region has the sequence CASSLYSAASGEQFF. The bases read TGTGCCAGCAGTTTATATTCAGCGGCCTCGGGTGAGCAGTTCTTC.